This T cell receptor (beta chain) was identified during a study of cytomegalovirus exposure and HLA in healthy donors. Study-wide context: The 90 to 150 validation repertoires used a platform that matched the one used for the 600 to 700 first-cohort repertoires, as a later analysis reported.

Study-level points and caveats: According to reports, the classifier identified cytomegalovirus status with high specificity and sensitivity. Across donors, most TCRs were seen rarely, yet some public ones were widespread.

The V gene lost 0 bases and the J gene lost 3 bases, with 12 bases spanning the gap. Germline assignment: CDR1 LNHDA and CDR2 SQIVND (reference sequence). There are 15 residues in the CDR3. This table comes from immunoSEQ multiplex PCR, and its TCRdb copy is limited to in-frame clones, with some not included. Altogether about 150,000 clones are present, about 86% being singletons, with the ten largest covering 20% to 25%. Concerning this clone itself: The antigen is not known.

This chain connects TRBV19 to TRBJ2-7; D is possibly TRBD1 (6 bases). The material sequenced was PBMCs. This sequence was found in a man younger than 35 in good health and CMV-seropositive. Here the CDR3 reads CASSIDAGTNYEQYF. CDR3 DNA: TGTGCCAGTAGTATAGATGCCGGGACAAACTACGAGCAGTACTTC.